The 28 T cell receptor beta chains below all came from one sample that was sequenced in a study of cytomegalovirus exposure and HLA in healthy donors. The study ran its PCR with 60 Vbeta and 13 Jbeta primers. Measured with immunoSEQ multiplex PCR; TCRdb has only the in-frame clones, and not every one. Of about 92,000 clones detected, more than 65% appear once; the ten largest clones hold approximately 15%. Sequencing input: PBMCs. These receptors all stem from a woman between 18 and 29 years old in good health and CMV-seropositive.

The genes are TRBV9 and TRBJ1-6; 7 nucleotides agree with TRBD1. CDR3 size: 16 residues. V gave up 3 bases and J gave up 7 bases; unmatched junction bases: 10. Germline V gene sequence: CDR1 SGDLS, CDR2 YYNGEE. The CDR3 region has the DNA TGTGCCAGCAGCGCTTTCCGACAGGGTGACAATTCACCCCTCCACTTT. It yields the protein CASSAFRQGDNSPLHF.

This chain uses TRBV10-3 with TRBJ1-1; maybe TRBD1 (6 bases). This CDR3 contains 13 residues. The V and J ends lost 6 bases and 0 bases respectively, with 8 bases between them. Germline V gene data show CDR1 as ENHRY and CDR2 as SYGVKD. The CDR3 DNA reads TGTGCCATCAGCGACAGGCTGAACACTGAAGCTTTCTTT. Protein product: CAISDRLNTEAFF.

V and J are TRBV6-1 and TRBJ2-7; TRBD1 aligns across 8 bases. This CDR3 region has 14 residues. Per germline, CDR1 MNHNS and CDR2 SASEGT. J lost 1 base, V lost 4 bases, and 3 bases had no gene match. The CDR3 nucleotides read TGTGCCAGCAGTGGAGACAGGGGTTCCTACGAGCAGTACTTC. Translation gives CASSGDRGSYEQYF.

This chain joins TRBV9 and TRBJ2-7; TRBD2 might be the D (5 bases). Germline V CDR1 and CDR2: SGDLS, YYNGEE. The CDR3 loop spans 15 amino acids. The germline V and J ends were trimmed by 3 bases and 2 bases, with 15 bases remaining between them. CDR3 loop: CASSERASLTYEQYF. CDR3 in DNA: TGTGCCAGCAGCGAGAGGGCAAGTCTTACCTACGAGCAGTACTTC.

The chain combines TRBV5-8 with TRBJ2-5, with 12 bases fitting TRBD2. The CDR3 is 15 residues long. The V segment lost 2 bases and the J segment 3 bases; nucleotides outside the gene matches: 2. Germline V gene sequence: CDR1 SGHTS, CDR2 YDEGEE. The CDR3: CASSFGLAGKETQYF. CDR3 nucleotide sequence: TGTGCCAGCAGCTTTGGACTAGCGGGGAAAGAGACCCAGTACTTC.

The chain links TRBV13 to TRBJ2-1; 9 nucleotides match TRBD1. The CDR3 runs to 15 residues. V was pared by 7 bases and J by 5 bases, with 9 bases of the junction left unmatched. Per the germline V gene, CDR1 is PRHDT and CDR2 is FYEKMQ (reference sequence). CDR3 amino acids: CASTTTGQGNNEQFF. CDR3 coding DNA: TGTGCCAGCACCACCACAGGACAGGGGAACAATGAGCAGTTCTTC. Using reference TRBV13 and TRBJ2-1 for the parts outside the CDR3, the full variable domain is AAGVIQSPRHLIKEKRETATLKCYPIPRHDTVYWYQQGPGQDPQFLISFYEKMQSDKGSIPDRFSAQQFSDYHSELNMSSLELGDSALYFCASTTTGQGNNEQFFGPGTRLTVL.

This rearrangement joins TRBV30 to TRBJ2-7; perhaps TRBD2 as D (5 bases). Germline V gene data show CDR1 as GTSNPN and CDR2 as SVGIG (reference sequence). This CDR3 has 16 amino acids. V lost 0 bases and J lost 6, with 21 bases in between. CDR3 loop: CAWSVRGGLISSEQYF. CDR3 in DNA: TGTGCCTGGAGTGTACGCGGCGGGTTAATTTCTTCCGAGCAGTACTTC.

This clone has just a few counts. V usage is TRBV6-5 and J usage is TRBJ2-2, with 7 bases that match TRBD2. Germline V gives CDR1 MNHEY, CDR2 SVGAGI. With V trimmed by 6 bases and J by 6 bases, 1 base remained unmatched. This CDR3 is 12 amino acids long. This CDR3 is CASRGLSGELFF. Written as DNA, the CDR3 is TGTGCCAGCAGGGGACTATCCGGGGAGCTGTTTTTT.

The CDR3 DNA sequence: TGCGCCAGCAGCCCGGAAGGAGTCCGCTCCTACGAGCAGTACTTC. Protein sequence: CASSPEGVRSYEQYF. V gene TRBV4-1 combines with J gene TRBJ2-7; D gene ambiguous. Germline V gives CDR1 MGHRA, CDR2 YSYEKL. The CDR3 is made up of 15 amino acids. Trimming removed 4 bases from V and 0 bases from J, with 13 bases in between.

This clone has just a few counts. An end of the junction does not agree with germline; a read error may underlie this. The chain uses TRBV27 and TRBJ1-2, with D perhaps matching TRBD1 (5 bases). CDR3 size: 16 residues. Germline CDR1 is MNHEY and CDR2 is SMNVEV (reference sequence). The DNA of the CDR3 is TGTGCCAGCAGTTTCAGTAGAGAGGGCCGGGACTATGGCCACACCTTC. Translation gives CASSFSREGRDYGHTF.

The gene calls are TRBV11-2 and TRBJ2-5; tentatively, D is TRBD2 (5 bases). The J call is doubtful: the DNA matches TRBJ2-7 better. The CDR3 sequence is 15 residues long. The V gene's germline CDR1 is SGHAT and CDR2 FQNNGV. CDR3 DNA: TGTGCCAGCACACCCGTCAGCGGCCTGGGTTACGAGCAGTACTTC. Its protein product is CASTPVSGLGYEQYF.

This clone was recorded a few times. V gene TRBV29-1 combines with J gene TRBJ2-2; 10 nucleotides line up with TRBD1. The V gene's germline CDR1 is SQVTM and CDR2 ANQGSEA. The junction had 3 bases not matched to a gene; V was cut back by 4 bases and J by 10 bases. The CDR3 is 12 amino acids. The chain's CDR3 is CSVGQGASELFF. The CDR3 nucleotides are TGCAGCGTTGGACAGGGGGCGTCGGAGCTGTTTTTT.

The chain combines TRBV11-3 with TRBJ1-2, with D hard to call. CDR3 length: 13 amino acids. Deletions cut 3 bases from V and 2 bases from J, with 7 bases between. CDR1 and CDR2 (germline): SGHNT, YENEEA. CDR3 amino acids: CASSFGVNYGYTF. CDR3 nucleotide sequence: TGTGCCAGCAGCTTCGGAGTCAACTATGGCTACACCTTC.

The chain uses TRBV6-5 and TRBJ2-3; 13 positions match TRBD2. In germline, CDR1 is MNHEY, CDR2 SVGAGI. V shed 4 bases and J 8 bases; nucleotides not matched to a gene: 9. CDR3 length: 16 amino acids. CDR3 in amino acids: CASSFRTSGSLGTQYF. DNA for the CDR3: TGTGCCAGCAGTTTTCGGACTAGCGGGAGCCTCGGTACGCAGTATTTT.

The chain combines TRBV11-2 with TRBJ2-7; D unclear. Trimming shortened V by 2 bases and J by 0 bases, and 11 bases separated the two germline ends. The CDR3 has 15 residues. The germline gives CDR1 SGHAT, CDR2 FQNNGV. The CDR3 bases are TGTGCCAGCAGCTTAAATCAATGGAGCTCCTACGAGCAGTACTTC. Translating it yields CASSLNQWSSYEQYF. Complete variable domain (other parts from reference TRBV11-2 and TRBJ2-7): EAGVAQSPRYKIIEKRQSVAFWCNPISGHATLYWYQQILGQGPKLLIQFQNNGVVDDSQLPKDRFSAERLKGVDSTLKIQPAKLEDSAVYLCASSLNQWSSYEQYFGPGTRLTVT.

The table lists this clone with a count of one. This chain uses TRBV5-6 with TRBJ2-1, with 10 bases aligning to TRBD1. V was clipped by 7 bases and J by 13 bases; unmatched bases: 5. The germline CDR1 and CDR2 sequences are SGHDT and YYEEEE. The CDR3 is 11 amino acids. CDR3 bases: TGTGCCAGCGCCGGGACAGGGGCACAGTTCTTC. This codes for CASAGTGAQFF.

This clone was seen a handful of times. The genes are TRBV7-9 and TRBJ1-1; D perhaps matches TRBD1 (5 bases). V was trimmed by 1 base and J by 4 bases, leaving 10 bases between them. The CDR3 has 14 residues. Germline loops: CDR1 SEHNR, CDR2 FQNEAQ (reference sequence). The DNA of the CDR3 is TGTGCCAGCAGCTTAGGACAGTTGGGCACTGAAGCTTTCTTT. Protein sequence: CASSLGQLGTEAFF.

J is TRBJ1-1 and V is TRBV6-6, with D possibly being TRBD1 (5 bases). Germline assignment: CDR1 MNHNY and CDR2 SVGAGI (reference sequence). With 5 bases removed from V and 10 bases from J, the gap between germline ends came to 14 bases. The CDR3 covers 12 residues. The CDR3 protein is CASSPGGTPAFF. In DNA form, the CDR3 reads TGTGCCAGCAGTCCGGGCGGGACGCCAGCTTTCTTT.

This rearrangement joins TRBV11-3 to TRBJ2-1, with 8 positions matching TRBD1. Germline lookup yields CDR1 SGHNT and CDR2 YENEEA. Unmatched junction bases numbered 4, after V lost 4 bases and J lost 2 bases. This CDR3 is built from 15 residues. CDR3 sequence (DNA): TGTGCCAGCAGCTCCATGACAGGGGCCTACAATGAGCAGTTCTTC. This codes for CASSSMTGAYNEQFF. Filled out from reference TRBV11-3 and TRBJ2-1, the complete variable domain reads EAGVVQSPRYKIIEKKQPVAFWCNPISGHNTLYWYLQNLGQGPELLIRYENEEAVDDSQLPKDRFSAERLKGVDSTLKIQPAELGDSAVYLCASSSMTGAYNEQFFGPGTRLTVL.

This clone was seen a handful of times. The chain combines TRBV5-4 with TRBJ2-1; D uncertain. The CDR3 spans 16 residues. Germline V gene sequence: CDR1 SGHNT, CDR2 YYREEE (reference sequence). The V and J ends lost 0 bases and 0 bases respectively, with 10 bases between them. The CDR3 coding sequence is TGTGCCAGCAGCTTGGGAATTTCGAGCTCCTACAATGAGCAGTTCTTC. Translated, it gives CASSLGISSSYNEQFF.

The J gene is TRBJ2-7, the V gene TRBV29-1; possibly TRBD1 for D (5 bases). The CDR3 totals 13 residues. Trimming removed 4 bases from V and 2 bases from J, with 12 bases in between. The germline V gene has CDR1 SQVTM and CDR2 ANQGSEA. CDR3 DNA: TGCAGCGTTGCTACAGGTCCGGCCTACGAGCAGTACTTC. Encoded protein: CSVATGPAYEQYF.

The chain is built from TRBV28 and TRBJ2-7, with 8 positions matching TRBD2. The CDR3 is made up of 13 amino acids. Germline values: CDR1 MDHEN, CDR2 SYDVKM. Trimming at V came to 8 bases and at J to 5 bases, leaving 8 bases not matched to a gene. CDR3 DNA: TGTGCCAGCTCGGGACTAGAAGGCCACGAGCAGTACTTC. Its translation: CASSGLEGHEQYF.

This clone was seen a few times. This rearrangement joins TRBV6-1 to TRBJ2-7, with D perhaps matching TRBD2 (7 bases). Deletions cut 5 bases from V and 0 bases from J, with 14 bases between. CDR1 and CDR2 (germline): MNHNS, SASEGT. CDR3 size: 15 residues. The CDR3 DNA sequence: TGTGCCAGCAGTAAAGAGGGGGGGAGCTCCTACGAGCAGTACTTC. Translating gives CASSKEGGSSYEQYF.

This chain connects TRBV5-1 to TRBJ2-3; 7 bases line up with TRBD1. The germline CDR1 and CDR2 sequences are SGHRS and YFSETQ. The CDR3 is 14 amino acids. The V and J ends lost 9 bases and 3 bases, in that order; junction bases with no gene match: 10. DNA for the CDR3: TGCGCCACCCGAGACAGGGTGGGAACAGATACGCAGTATTTT. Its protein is CATRDRVGTDTQYF.

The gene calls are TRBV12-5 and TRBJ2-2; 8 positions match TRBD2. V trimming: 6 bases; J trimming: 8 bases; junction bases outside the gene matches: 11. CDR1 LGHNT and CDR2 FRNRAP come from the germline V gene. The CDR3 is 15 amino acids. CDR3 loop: CASGTGTSGAGELFF. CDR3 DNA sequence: TGTGCTAGTGGGACCGGGACTAGTGGGGCAGGGGAGCTGTTTTTT.

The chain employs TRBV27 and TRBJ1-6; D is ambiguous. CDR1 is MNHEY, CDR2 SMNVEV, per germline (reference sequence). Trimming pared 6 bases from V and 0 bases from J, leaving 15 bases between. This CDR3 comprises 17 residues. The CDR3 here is CASSLSPSSSYNSPLHF. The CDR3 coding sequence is TGTGCCAGCAGCCTATCTCCGTCGAGCTCCTATAATTCACCCCTCCACTTT.

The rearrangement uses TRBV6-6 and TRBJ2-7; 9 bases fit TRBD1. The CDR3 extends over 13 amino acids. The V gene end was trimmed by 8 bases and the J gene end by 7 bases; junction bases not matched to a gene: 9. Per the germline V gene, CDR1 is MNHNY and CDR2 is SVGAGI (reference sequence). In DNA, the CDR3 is TGTGCCAGCTATTTACAGGGGGCGGGGGAGCAGTACTTC. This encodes CASYLQGAGEQYF.

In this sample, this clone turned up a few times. This CDR3 reads CASSPDRASNSPLHF. In DNA, the CDR3 is TGTGCCAGCAGCCCCGACAGGGCCAGTAATTCACCCCTCCACTTT. The J gene is TRBJ1-6, the V gene TRBV9, with 7 bases that match TRBD1. This CDR3 region has 15 residues. V lost 4 bases and J lost 6; bases outside the gene matches: 7. Germline V lookup: CDR1 SGDLS, CDR2 YYNGEE.